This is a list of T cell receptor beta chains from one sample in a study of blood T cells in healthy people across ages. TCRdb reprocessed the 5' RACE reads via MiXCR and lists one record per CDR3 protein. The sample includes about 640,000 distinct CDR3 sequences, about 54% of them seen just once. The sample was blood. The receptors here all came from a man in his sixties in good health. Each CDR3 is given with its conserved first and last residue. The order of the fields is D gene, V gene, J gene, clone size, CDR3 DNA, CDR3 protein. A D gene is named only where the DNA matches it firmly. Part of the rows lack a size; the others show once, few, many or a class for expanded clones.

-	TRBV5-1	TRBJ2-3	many	TGTGCCAGCAGCTTAGATCGGGGGACAGATACGCAGTATTTT	CASSLDRGTDTQYF
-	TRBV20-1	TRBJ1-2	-	TGCAGTGCTAGAACCGTACAGGGTGGTGGCTACACCTTC	CSARTVQGGGYTF
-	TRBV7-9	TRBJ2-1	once	TGTGCCAGCAGCTCCCCCGCTTATTCTGAGCAGTTCTTC	CASSSPAYSEQFF
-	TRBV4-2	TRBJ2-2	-	TGTGCCAGCAGCCAAGATCTTGGGGGGTTCACCGGGGAGCTGTTTTTT	CASSQDLGGFTGELFF
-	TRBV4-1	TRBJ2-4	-	TGCGCCAGCAGCTCTTTGGTCCGGGTGGGGATGACCAAAAACATTCAGTACTTC	CASSSLVRVGMTKNIQYF
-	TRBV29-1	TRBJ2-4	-	TGCAGCGCGGTCCCCTCTAATGAGCAGTACTTC	CSAVPSNEQYF
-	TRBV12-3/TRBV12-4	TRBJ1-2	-	TGTGCCAGCAGTGACAGAGATGGCTACACCTTC	CASSDRDGYTF
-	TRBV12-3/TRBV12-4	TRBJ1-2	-	TGTGCCAGCAGTCCCCGGGTAGGAGCTAACTATGGCTACACCTTC	CASSPRVGANYGYTF
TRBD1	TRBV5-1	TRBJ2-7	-	TGCGCCAGCAGCCCGTCGGGACAGGGAAGGTACGAGCAGTACTTC	CASSPSGQGRYEQYF
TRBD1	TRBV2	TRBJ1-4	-	TGTGCCAGCAGTGCCCTGACAGGGGGTGTTGAAAAACTGTTTTTT	CASSALTGGVEKLFF
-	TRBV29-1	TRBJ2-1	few	TGCAGCATCATCCCTAGAGACAATGAGCAGTTCTTC	CSIIPRDNEQFF
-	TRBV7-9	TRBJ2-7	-	TGTGCCAGCAGCGCCGGGATGTACGAGCAGTACTTC	CASSAGMYEQYF
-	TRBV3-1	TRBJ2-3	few	TGTGCCAGCAGCCAAGATCTGGGGGCAATCACAGATACGCAGTATTTT	CASSQDLGAITDTQYF
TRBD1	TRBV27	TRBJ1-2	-	TGTGCCAGCAGATCGGACAGGGTCGATGGCTACACCTTC	CASRSDRVDGYTF
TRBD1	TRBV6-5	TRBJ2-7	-	TGTGCCAGCAGTGACCAACAGGGGACGTACTCCGAGCAGTACTTC	CASSDQQGTYSEQYF
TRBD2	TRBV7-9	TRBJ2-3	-	TGTGCCAGCAGCCCTAGCGGTCTCACAGATACGCAGTATTTT	CASSPSGLTDTQYF
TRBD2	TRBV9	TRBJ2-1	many	TGTGCCAGCAGCGTCGGGGGGGAAGGGGCGACGAATGAGCAGTTCTTC	CASSVGGEGATNEQFF
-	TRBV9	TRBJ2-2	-	TGTGCCAGCAGCGTATTGCACGGCTCACGTGGGGAGCTGTTTTTT	CASSVLHGSRGELFF
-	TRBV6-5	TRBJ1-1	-	TGTGCCAGCAGTTACTTGCGCTCCACTGAAGCTTTCTTT	CASSYLRSTEAFF
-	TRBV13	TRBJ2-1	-	TGTGCCAGCAGTCAGGGGAGTACCTACAATGAGCAGTTCTTC	CASSQGSTYNEQFF
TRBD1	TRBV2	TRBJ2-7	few	TGTGCCAGCAGTGAAAGGACAGGGGTCTCCGAGCAGTACTTC	CASSERTGVSEQYF
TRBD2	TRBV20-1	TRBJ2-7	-	TGCAGTGCTAGTCTGGCTAGCGGGGCGCCCGGCTACGAGCAGTACTTC	CSASLASGAPGYEQYF
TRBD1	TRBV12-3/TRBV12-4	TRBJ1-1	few	TGTGCCAGCAGCTCCAACAGGGGTGGCACTGAAGCTTTCTTT	CASSSNRGGTEAFF
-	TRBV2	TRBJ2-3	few	TGTGCCAGCAGTGCCCTAGGGGATACGCAGTATTTT	CASSALGDTQYF
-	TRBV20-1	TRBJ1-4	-	TGCAGTGCTAGTTGGCAGGCAACTAATGAAAAACTGTTTTTT	CSASWQATNEKLFF
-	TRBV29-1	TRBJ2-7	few	TGCAGCGTTCGGGGGACAGCATCCTACGAGCAGTACTTC	CSVRGTASYEQYF
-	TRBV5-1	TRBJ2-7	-	TGCGCCAGCAGCTTGAAGGGGGAGGGCTACGAGCAGTACTTC	CASSLKGEGYEQYF
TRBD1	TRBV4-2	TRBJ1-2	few	TGTGCCAGCAGCCAAGCCGGGACAGGGGGCTATGGCTACACCTTC	CASSQAGTGGYGYTF
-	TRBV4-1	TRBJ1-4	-	TGTGCCAGCAGCCAAAGAGAGACAACTAATGAAAAACTGTTTTTT	CASSQRETTNEKLFF
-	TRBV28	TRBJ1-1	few	TGTGCCAGCAGTCGTGGGCACAGGGAAGGGAACACTGAAGCTTTCTTT	CASSRGHREGNTEAFF
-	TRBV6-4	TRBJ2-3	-	TGTGCCATCAGTGACTCGGCACTGGATACGCAGTATTTT	CAISDSALDTQYF
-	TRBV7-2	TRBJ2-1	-	TGTGCCAGCAGCTTAGGAGGGGGGTTCGGAACGAATGAGCAGTTCTTC	CASSLGGGFGTNEQFF
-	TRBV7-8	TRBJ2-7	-	TGTGCCAGCAGCTTAGAGAGAGACTCTGTATGGTACGAGCAGTACTTC	CASSLERDSVWYEQYF
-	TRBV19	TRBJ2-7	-	TGTGCCAGTAGTATCCATCTGGGTGCCTACGAGCAGTACTTC	CASSIHLGAYEQYF
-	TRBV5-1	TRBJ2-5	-	TGCGCCAGCAGCTCCCTGACAGGCTTCCAAGAGACCCAGTACTTC	CASSSLTGFQETQYF
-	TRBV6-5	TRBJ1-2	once	TGTGCCAGCAGCCCTGTCAGGGGCTATGGCTACACCTTC	CASSPVRGYGYTF
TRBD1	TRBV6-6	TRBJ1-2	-	TGTGCCAGCAGCGTCCGGGACAGGGTTTATGGCTACACCTTC	CASSVRDRVYGYTF
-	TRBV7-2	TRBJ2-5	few	TGTGCCAGCAACCAACCCCCCAGCGAGACCCAGTACTTC	CASNQPPSETQYF
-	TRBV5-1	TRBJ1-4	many	TGCGCCAGCAGCTTGGGTGGCGGTGAGAATGAAAAACTGTTTTTT	CASSLGGGENEKLFF
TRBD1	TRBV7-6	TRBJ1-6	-	TGTGCCAGCAGATCCCGGACAGGGACCGAATCACCCCTCCACTTT	CASRSRTGTESPLHF
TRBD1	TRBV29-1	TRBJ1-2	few	TGCAGCTTCGGACAGGGGATCGACTATGGCTACACCTTC	CSFGQGIDYGYTF
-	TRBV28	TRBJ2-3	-	TGTGCCAGCAGTTCCTCAGGGCTGGGTACAGATACGCAGTATTTT	CASSSSGLGTDTQYF
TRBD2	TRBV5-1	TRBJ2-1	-	TGCGCCAGCAGCGCGACCGGGACTAGCGGGGCGAGGGAGCAGTTCTTC	CASSATGTSGAREQFF
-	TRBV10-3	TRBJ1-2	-	TGTGCCATCAGTGAGGGGGCCGAGCACTATGGCTACACCTTC	CAISEGAEHYGYTF